This entry lists 18 T cell receptor beta chains sequenced from one sample in a study of OX40 agonist ivuxolimab in advanced cancers. This table comes from immunoSEQ multiplex PCR, and its TCRdb copy is limited to in-frame clones, with some not included. Here the sample spans tens of thousands of clones, 60% to 80% being singletons. The sample consisted of CD4+ or CD8+ T cells sorted from blood, taken in a trial of the OX40 agonist ivuxolimab. The receptors stem from an adult with an advanced solid tumor such as melanoma, head and neck, liver or kidney cancer.

The chain combines TRBV5-1 with TRBJ2-3; D call uncertain. The germline V and J ends were trimmed by 0 bases and 3 bases, with 11 bases remaining between them. The germline V gene has CDR1 SGHRS and CDR2 YFSETQ. CDR3 length equals 15 residues. The CDR3 bases are TGCGCCAGCAGCTTGGCCTTGGCTCCAACAGATACGCAGTATTTT. The encoded protein is CASSLALAPTDTQYF.

This clone was detected only a few times. The chain is built from TRBV4-1 and TRBJ2-4, with D possibly matching TRBD1 (6 bases). V dropped 1 base and J dropped 1 base, with 23 bases sitting between them. The germline V gene encodes CDR1 MGHRA and CDR2 YSYEKL. The CDR3 has 20 amino acids. The CDR3 region has the DNA TGCGCCAGCAGCCAAGTCCCGGAAACCTGGGGGCGTGGGGCCAAAAACATTCAGTACTTC. Translated: CASSQVPETWGRGAKNIQYF.

The chain has TRBV30 and TRBJ2-2, with 8 bases lining up with TRBD1. Per germline, CDR1 GTSNPN and CDR2 SVGIG (reference sequence). The CDR3 runs to 15 residues. The junction had 11 bases not matched to a gene; V was cut back by 2 bases and J by 9 bases. The CDR3 here is CAWSSISGGGRELFF. CDR3 bases: TGTGCCTGGAGTAGCATATCAGGGGGCGGGCGGGAGCTGTTTTTT.

The V call is TRBV5-4, the J call TRBJ1-1; D not resolved. With 1 base removed from V and 2 bases from J, the gap between germline ends came to 0 bases. Per germline, CDR1 SGHNT and CDR2 YYREEE (reference sequence). CDR3 length: 11 residues. The CDR3 DNA follows: TGTGCCAGCAGCTTGAACACTGAAGCTTTCTTT. Amino acid sequence: CASSLNTEAFF.

This chain uses TRBV2 with TRBJ2-3; TRBD1 might be the D (6 bases). The germline V gene encodes CDR1 SNHLY and CDR2 FYNNEI. The V end was cut by 7 bases, the J end by 5 bases, with 22 bases between. This CDR3 region has 16 residues. This CDR3 is CASTLQVGQRGDTQYF. The CDR3 DNA reads TGTGCCAGCACCCTTCAGGTGGGACAACGGGGAGATACGCAGTATTTT.

This chain joins TRBV6-5 and TRBJ1-1; D perhaps matches TRBD1 (5 bases). The germline gives CDR1 MNHEY, CDR2 SVGAGI. V shed 5 bases and J shed 2 bases, with 15 bases lying between them. The CDR3 sequence is 15 residues long. As DNA, the CDR3 is TGTGCCAGCAGTCGCCGTGGGGGAGCTAACACTGAAGCTTTCTTT. This sequence encodes CASSRRGGANTEAFF.

This clone was seen a single time. The gene calls are TRBV19 and TRBJ2-5; 7 bases align to TRBD2. Germline CDR1 is LNHDA and CDR2 is SQIVND (reference sequence). The CDR3 consists of 13 residues. Unmatched junction bases numbered 3, after V lost 3 bases and J lost 5 bases. The CDR3 DNA reads TGTGCCAGTAGTATGGTGGGAGGGGAGACCCAGTACTTC. The encoded protein is CASSMVGGETQYF.

The J gene is TRBJ2-4, the V gene TRBV15; tentatively, D is TRBD1 or TRBD2 (6 bases each). The length of the CDR3 is 18 residues. The germline CDR1 and CDR2 sequences are LNHNV and YYDKDF (reference sequence). V lost 0 bases and J lost 0, with 15 bases in between. The CDR3 spells CATSRDLEGVVAKNIQYF. The CDR3 bases are TGTGCCACCAGCAGAGATCTGGAGGGGGTTGTAGCCAAAAACATTCAGTACTTC. The variable domain in full, completed from reference TRBV15 and TRBJ2-4, reads DAMVIQNPRYQVTQFGKPVTLSCSQTLNHNVMYWYQQKSSQAPKLLFHYYDKDFNNEADTPDNFQSRRPNTSFCFLDIRSPGLGDTAMYLCATSRDLEGVVAKNIQYFGAGTRLSVL.

This chain joins TRBV5-1 and TRBJ2-7, with TRBD1 matching 8 bases. CDR1 is SGHRS and CDR2 is YFSETQ in the germline V gene. The CDR3 loop spans 16 amino acids. With V trimmed by 0 bases and J by 2 bases, 7 bases remained unmatched. The CDR3 loop reads CASSLGDGGQAYEQYF. CDR3 coding DNA: TGCGCCAGCAGCTTGGGAGATGGGGGACAGGCCTACGAGCAGTACTTC.

The chain uses TRBV27 and TRBJ2-3; TRBD2 agrees at 12 bases. Trimming at V came to 5 bases and at J to 5 bases, leaving 11 bases not matched to a gene. The CDR3 length is 17 residues. Germline CDR1 is MNHEY and CDR2 is SMNVEV (reference sequence). This chain's CDR3 is CASSPPKPGLAGDTQYF. The CDR3 nucleotides read TGTGCCAGCAGTCCACCGAAACCGGGACTAGCGGGAGATACGCAGTATTTT.

The chain couples TRBV5-1 to TRBJ2-7; D is perhaps TRBD1 (5 bases). With the DNA end fitting TRBJ2-5 better, the J assignment may be wrong. The CDR3 is 15 amino acids. Per the germline V gene, CDR1 is SGHRS and CDR2 is YFSETQ. CDR3 nucleotide sequence: TGCGCCAGCAGCTTGGCTTCCGGGCAGGGCGAGACCCAGTACTTC. Its protein is CASSLASGQGETQYF.

This chain connects TRBV19 to TRBJ2-7; D remains ambiguous. CDR3 length: 13 amino acids. Germline V gives CDR1 LNHDA, CDR2 SQIVND (reference sequence). Deletions cut 7 bases from V and 3 bases from J, with 13 bases between. The DNA of the CDR3 is TGTGCCAGTAAAAGACGAGTGAACTACGAGCAGTACTTC. Protein product: CASKRRVNYEQYF.

V gene TRBV28 combines with J gene TRBJ1-1, with 12 bases aligning to TRBD1. Germline V gene sequence: CDR1 MDHEN, CDR2 SYDVKM. The trim removed 8 bases at V and 7 bases at J, leaving 11 bases unmatched. There are 15 residues in the CDR3. CDR3 DNA sequence: TGTGCCAGCGGGATTATGGGGACAGGGGGCGGTGAAGCTTTCTTT. Its protein is CASGIMGTGGGEAFF.

In the case of this clone: At one end, the junction sequence differs from germline, possibly due to a read error. This chain joins TRBV15 and TRBJ1-5; D gene uncertain. This CDR3 has 15 residues. Germline-derived CDR1 and CDR2 are LNHNV and YYDKDF (reference sequence). CDR3 bases: TGTGCCACCAGCAGAGAGGGAGGTAGCACTCAGCCCCAGCATTTT. This codes for CATSREGGSTQPQHF.

V usage is TRBV6-6 and J usage is TRBJ1-2, with 7 bases that match TRBD1. The CDR3 spans 14 residues. The trim removed 7 bases at V and 7 bases at J, leaving 12 bases unmatched. CDR1 and CDR2 from the germline V gene are MNHNY and SVGAGI (reference sequence). The chain's CDR3 is CASTRGGDSTGYTF. The CDR3 nucleotides are TGTGCCAGCACCAGGGGGGGCGATTCCACTGGCTACACCTTC.

By sample share, this clone is medium-sized. This rearrangement joins TRBV28 to TRBJ1-6, with 10 nucleotides matching TRBD1. J was trimmed by 8 bases and V by 8 bases; bases with no gene match: 0. The CDR3 consists of 12 residues. Germline values: CDR1 MDHEN, CDR2 SYDVKM. DNA for the CDR3: TGTGCCAGCGGACAGGGGGATTCACCCCTCCACTTT. Protein: CASGQGDSPLHF. Looking up the rest from reference TRBV28 and TRBJ1-6 gives the full variable domain: DVKVTQSSRYLVKRTGEKVFLECVQDMDHENMFWYRQDPGLGLRLIYFSYDVKMKEKGDIPEGYSVSREKKERFSLILESASTNQTSMYLCASGQGDSPLHFGNGTRLTVT.

The gene calls are TRBV5-6 and TRBJ2-5, with a tentative D call TRBD1 (5 bases). The V gene's germline CDR1 is SGHDT and CDR2 YYEEEE. The CDR3 is 15 residues long. V dropped 0 bases and J dropped 5 bases, with 14 bases sitting between them. The CDR3 bases are TGTGCCAGCAGCTTGGTGCAGGGAAAGGGGGAGACCCAGTACTTC. This translates into CASSLVQGKGETQYF. Using reference TRBV5-6 and TRBJ2-5 for the parts outside the CDR3, the full variable domain is DAGVTQSPTHLIKTRGQQVTLRCSPKSGHDTVSWYQQALGQGPQFIFQYYEEEERQRGNFPDRFSGHQFPNYSSELNVNALLLGDSALYLCASSLVQGKGETQYFGPGTRLLVL.

This clone was seen only a few times. The V gene is TRBV6-5, the J gene TRBJ1-3, with TRBD1 identical over 7 bases. The V gene end was trimmed by 6 bases and the J gene end by 2 bases; junction bases not matched to a gene: 4. CDR3 length equals 14 residues. Germline CDR1 is MNHEY and CDR2 is SVGAGI. For the CDR3, the DNA is TGTGCCAGCAGGCGACAGGGCCCTGGAAACACCATATATTTT. Its translation: CASRRQGPGNTIYF.